Presented here are 2 T cell receptor beta chains from one specimen sequenced in a study of shared clonotypes between healthy human individuals. The method was immunoSEQ multiplex PCR; TCRdb's version includes in-frame clones alone and lacks a portion of them. The profile shows 640,000 or so clones, about three quarters of them singletons. Sequencing was carried out using memory CD4+ T cells sorted from blood. The subset denotes: CD45RA-negative fraction. These receptors originate from a woman in her 30s in good health.

This clone was recorded at least ten times. The chain links TRBV7-8 to TRBJ1-2, with 10 bases matching TRBD1. CDR1 is SGHVS and CDR2 is FQNEAQ in the germline V gene. V lost 5 bases and J lost 0; bases outside the gene matches: 6. This CDR3 spans 16 amino acids. CDR3 region: CASSEDRGRPNYGYTF. The CDR3 DNA reads as TGTGCCAGCAGCGAAGACAGGGGGCGACCTAACTATGGCTACACCTTC. The full variable domain, rest sourced from reference TRBV7-8 and TRBJ1-2, is GAGVSQSPRYKVAKRGQDVALRCDPISGHVSLFWYQQALGQGPEFLTYFQNEAQLDKSGLPSDRFFAERPEGSVSTLKIQRTQQEDSAVYLCASSEDRGRPNYGYTFGSGTRLTVV.

This chain uses TRBV15 with TRBJ1-1, with D unclear. Germline CDR1 and CDR2: LNHNV and YYDKDF (reference sequence). Trimming removed 1 base from V and 6 bases from J, with 15 bases in between. CDR3 length equals 15 residues. The CDR3 is CATSRVSDMGAEAFF. The CDR3 region has the DNA TGTGCCACCAGCAGAGTTTCGGATATGGGCGCTGAAGCTTTCTTT.